The 18 T cell receptor beta chains reported below all come from one sample, sequenced in a study of T-cell reconstitution after alpha-beta-depleted transplantation in children. Unique molecular identifiers were incorporated when the TCRbeta library was constructed. Each CDR3 protein gets one entry after TCRdb re-called the PCR reads with MiXCR. The table includes under 300,000 distinct CDR3 sequences, approximately 10% detected once. Sequences were derived from peripheral blood, sampled 180 days after TCRalphabeta/CD19-depleted stem cell transplant. Receptors were obtained from a male patient aged 2-9 years who had a stem cell transplant for chronic granulomatous disease, so the T cells may come from the graft donor.

To note about this clonotype: Just one base apart from a much larger clone, this may be a read error. The chain is built from TRBV28 and TRBJ2-5; 16 bases are shared with TRBD2. V lost 4 bases, J lost 4 bases, and 12 bases stayed unmatched. This CDR3 region has 19 residues. Germline V lookup: CDR1 MDHEN, CDR2 SYDVKM. The CDR3 DNA is TGTGCCAGCAGTTGTCAGGGACTAGCGGGAGGGCCTTGGGGAGAGACCCAGTACTTC. Amino acid sequence: CASSCQGLAGGPWGETQYF.

The chain couples TRBV18 to TRBJ1-4; D gene unclear. The CDR3 length is 13 residues. V dropped 2 bases and J dropped 8 bases, with 9 bases sitting between them. CDR1 is KGHSH, CDR2 LQKENI, per germline. DNA for the CDR3: TGTGCCAGCTCACCATCGGTCGGGGAAAAACTGTTTTTT. This sequence encodes CASSPSVGEKLFF.

This clonotype was recorded many times. The chain uses TRBV20-1 and TRBJ2-3; tentatively, D is TRBD2 (7 bases). Germline lookup yields CDR1 DFQATT and CDR2 SNEGSKA (reference sequence). This CDR3 has 18 amino acids. Deletions cut 1 base from V and 3 bases from J, with 23 bases between. The CDR3 coding sequence is TGCAGTGCTAGAGGTCGGCGGGGGCTCGAAGGTCGGACAGATACGCAGTATTTT. Residues: CSARGRRGLEGRTDTQYF.

This clonotype showed up many times. The rearrangement links TRBV9 to TRBJ2-3, with a weak D call TRBD2 (6 bases). V was pared by 2 bases and J by 3 bases, with 10 bases between. This CDR3 spans 14 amino acids. From germline, CDR1 is SGDLS and CDR2 YYNGEE. Written as DNA, the CDR3 is TGTGCCAGCAGCGTGTCGACTAGGACAGATACGCAGTATTTT. This translates into CASSVSTRTDTQYF.

Ten or more counts support this clonotype. V usage is TRBV3-1 and J usage is TRBJ2-5, with TRBD2 as a possible D gene (6 bases). The length of the CDR3 is 14 residues. V was trimmed by 4 bases and J by 2 bases, leaving 11 bases between them. The germline V gene encodes CDR1 LGHDT and CDR2 YNNKEL (reference sequence). In DNA, the CDR3 is TGTGCCAGCAGCCCTCGGAGGGATCAAGAGACCCAGTACTTC. It specifies CASSPRRDQETQYF.

The sample holds many counts of this clonotype. This chain links TRBV4-2 with TRBJ2-2; D is perhaps TRBD2 (5 bases). V dropped 0 bases and J dropped 2 bases, with 10 bases sitting between them. CDR3 size: 16 residues. Germline CDR1 LGHNA, CDR2 YNFKEQ. CDR3 coding DNA: TGTGCCAGCAGCCAAGATGGGAGCTTTAACACCGGGGAGCTGTTTTTT. Translation: CASSQDGSFNTGELFF.

This clonotype was recorded many times. V is TRBV27 and J is TRBJ1-1; D is ambiguous. The CDR3 runs to 14 residues. Per germline, CDR1 MNHEY and CDR2 SMNVEV (reference sequence). V was clipped by 5 bases and J by 1 base, with 11 bases between them. The CDR3 is CASSPSLANTEAFF. Written as DNA, the CDR3 is TGTGCCAGCAGTCCCTCCCTTGCGAACACTGAAGCTTTCTTT.

This clonotype was seen ten or more times. The chain links TRBV5-1 to TRBJ2-7, with TRBD1 as a possible D gene (6 bases). Germline-derived CDR1 and CDR2 are SGHRS and YFSETQ. V was cut by 4 bases and J by 7 bases, with 15 bases left in between. The CDR3 covers 13 residues. The CDR3 nucleotides read TGCGCCAGCAGCGGGCTACAGGGTGGTGAGCAGTACTTC. Protein product: CASSGLQGGEQYF.

There are many counts of this clonotype. The chain uses TRBV29-1 and TRBJ1-2; weak D call: TRBD1 (5 bases). The germline CDR1 and CDR2 sequences are SQVTM and ANQGSEA. This CDR3 has 10 residues. V dropped 4 bases and J dropped 7 bases, with 7 bases sitting between them. The CDR3 nucleotides are TGCAGCGTTGTTGGGGGTGGCTACACCTTC. Protein: CSVVGGGYTF.

This clonotype was seen many times. This chain uses TRBV5-6 with TRBJ2-6; TRBD1 aligns across 7 bases. The germline V gene encodes CDR1 SGHDT and CDR2 YYEEEE. V was clipped by 3 bases and J by 0 bases; unmatched bases: 12. This CDR3 spans 19 amino acids. The CDR3 protein is CASSSLTDRENSGANVLTF. CDR3 DNA: TGTGCCAGCAGCTCCCTTACCGACAGGGAAAACTCTGGGGCCAACGTCCTGACTTTC.

This clonotype was seen repeatedly, ten times or more. The chain links TRBV29-1 to TRBJ2-7, with 9 positions matching TRBD2. Germline values: CDR1 SQVTM, CDR2 ANQGSEA. The V gene end was trimmed by 4 bases and the J gene end by 4 bases; junction bases not matched to a gene: 14. This CDR3 has 16 amino acids. The CDR3 here is CSVGNSGGARPYEQYF. The CDR3 region has the DNA TGCAGCGTTGGGAATAGCGGGGGCGCGAGGCCATACGAGCAGTACTTC.

This clonotype was seen just once. A much bigger clone sits one base away, suggesting this may be a read error. The chain uses TRBV25-1 and TRBJ2-7, with TRBD2 matching over 11 bases. Germline V lookup: CDR1 MGHDK, CDR2 SYGVNS. The CDR3 spans 14 residues. CDR3 in amino acids: CVSSTSGSSYEQYF. Here the CDR3 DNA reads TGTGTCAGCAGTACTAGCGGGAGCTCCTACGAGCAGTACTTC.

This clonotype occurred a few times. The chain uses TRBV12-3 or TRBV12-4 and TRBJ2-1; 8 bases map to TRBD2. The V segment lost 2 bases and the J segment 5 bases; nucleotides outside the gene matches: 14. This CDR3 is built from 18 residues. The chain's CDR3 is CASSLISLGRAQNNEQFF. The CDR3 bases are TGTGCCAGCAGTTTAATATCCCTCGGGAGGGCGCAAAACAATGAGCAGTTCTTC.

This clonotype has a count of ten or more. CDR3 in DNA: TGTGCCAGCAGCCCATCAGCGCGTTCCGGGGAGCTGTTTTTT. Translated, it gives CASSPSARSGELFF. The rearrangement joins TRBV7-3 to TRBJ2-2; D gene uncertain. Trimming took 5 bases from V and 6 from J, leaving 13 bases between them. The germline CDR1 and CDR2 sequences are SGHTA and FQGTGA. The CDR3 contains 14 residues.

This clonotype has at least ten counts. The genes are TRBV29-1 and TRBJ2-5, with TRBD1 matching 10 bases. Germline V CDR1 and CDR2: SQVTM, ANQGSEA. The CDR3 extends over 14 amino acids. The J segment lost 5 bases and the V segment lost 5 bases, leaving 8 bases of the junction unmatched. CDR3 in amino acids: CSVSTGGESETQYF. In DNA, the CDR3 is TGCAGCGTTTCGACAGGGGGCGAATCGGAGACCCAGTACTTC.

This clonotype was seen at least ten times. This chain links TRBV3-1 with TRBJ2-7, with D tentatively TRBD1 (6 bases). CDR1 LGHDT and CDR2 YNNKEL come from the germline V gene (reference sequence). This CDR3 has 16 residues. Trimming shortened V by 3 bases and J by 1 base, and 16 bases separated the two germline ends. CDR3: CASSQKVGTTSYEQYF. For the CDR3, the DNA is TGTGCCAGCAGCCAGAAGGTCGGGACAACTTCCTACGAGCAGTACTTC.

This clonotype appeared many times. The chain recombines TRBV28 with TRBJ1-6; TRBD1 is a possible D gene (5 bases). The CDR3 extends over 15 amino acids. V lost 5 bases and J 9 bases, leaving 17 bases between the germline ends. CDR1 is MDHEN, CDR2 SYDVKM, per germline. The CDR3 spells CASSAPQEERSPLHF. CDR3 DNA: TGTGCCAGCAGTGCCCCACAGGAGGAACGTTCACCCCTCCACTTT. The complete variable domain, with remaining parts taken from reference TRBV28 and TRBJ1-6, reads DVKVTQSSRYLVKRTGEKVFLECVQDMDHENMFWYRQDPGLGLRLIYFSYDVKMKEKGDIPEGYSVSREKKERFSLILESASTNQTSMYLCASSAPQEERSPLHFGNGTRLTVT.

Of note for this clonotype: With a much larger clone just one base away, this may be a read error. Lacking the conserved final phenylalanine or tryptophan, this CDR3 likely reflects a read error. The rearrangement joins TRBV29-1 to TRBJ2-1; 7 bases are a match to TRBD1. The germline V gene encodes CDR1 SQVTM and CDR2 ANQGSEA. The trim removed 7 bases at V and 4 bases at J, leaving 7 bases unmatched. The CDR3 is 13 residues long. For the CDR3, the DNA is TGCAGCGCTAAGAGACAGGGTTACAATGAGCAGTTCATC. Amino acid sequence: CSAKRQGYNEQFI.